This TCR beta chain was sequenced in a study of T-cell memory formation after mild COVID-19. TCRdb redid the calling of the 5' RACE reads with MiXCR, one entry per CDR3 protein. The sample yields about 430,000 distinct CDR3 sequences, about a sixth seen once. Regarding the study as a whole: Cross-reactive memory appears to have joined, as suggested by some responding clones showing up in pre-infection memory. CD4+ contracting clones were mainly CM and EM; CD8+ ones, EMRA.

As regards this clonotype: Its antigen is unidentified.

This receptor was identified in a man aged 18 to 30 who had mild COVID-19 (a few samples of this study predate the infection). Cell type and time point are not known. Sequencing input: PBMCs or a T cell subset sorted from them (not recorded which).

In DNA, the CDR3 is TGTGCCAGCTCACCTACGCCCGGGGATGGCTACACCTTC. As protein: CASSPTPGDGYTF. This chain uses TRBV18 with TRBJ1-2; D gene unclear. The CDR3 loop spans 13 amino acids. V lost 3 bases and J lost 6, with 11 bases in between. The germline V gene encodes CDR1 KGHSH and CDR2 LQKENI. Drawing the rest from reference TRBV18 and TRBJ1-2, the complete variable domain is NAGVMQNPRHLVRRRGQEARLRCSPMKGHSHVYWYRQLPEEGLKFMVYLQKENIIDESGMPKERFSAEFPKEGPSILRIQQVVRGDSAAYFCASSPTPGDGYTFGSGTRLTVV.